Included here is one TCR beta chain sequence, with context. The antigen is not known. These data originate in a study of cytomegalovirus exposure and HLA in healthy donors. In the study overall: Samples from HLA-typed donors yielded approximately 80 million unique TCRs in an early data release.

CDR1 SGHNT and CDR2 YYREEE come from the germline V gene (reference sequence). V lost 1 base, J lost 2 bases, and 6 bases stayed unmatched. CDR3 length equals 16 residues. Study findings and constraints: With high specificity and sensitivity, the classifier reportedly diagnosed cytomegalovirus status. 150 to 200 TCR beta chains were listed as cytomegalovirus-associated.

Both 60 Vbeta primers and 13 Jbeta primers went into the PCR. The data were produced by immunoSEQ multiplex PCR, yet TCRdb's version contains in-frame clones alone and is incomplete. The sample carries some 110,000 clones, about 16% recorded once. Sequenced input: PBMCs. This TCR was recovered from a female donor in good health and CMV-seronegative. The chain couples TRBV5-4 to TRBJ2-7, with 10 bases that match TRBD2. The CDR3 nucleotides are TGTGCCAGCAGCTTGAGGTCAGCGGGAGGGCCCTACGAGCAGTACTTC. This codes for CASSLRSAGGPYEQYF. Combining the CDR3 with reference TRBV5-4 and TRBJ2-7 gives the whole variable domain ETGVTQSPTHLIKTRGQQVTLRCSSQSGHNTVSWYQQALGQGPQFIFQYYREEENGRGNFPPRFSGLQFPNYSSELNVNALELDDSALYLCASSLRSAGGPYEQYFGPGTRLTVT.